Shown below are 27 T cell receptor beta chains from a single sample sequenced in a study of blood T cells in healthy people across ages. For the second PCR, which ran for roughly 7 to 11 cycles, a sample-barcoded 5' primer and a J-beta primer mix were used. In TCRdb, the 5' RACE reads were re-called with MiXCR into one record per CDR3 protein. The profile shows roughly 1.4 million distinct CDR3 sequences, approximately 59% of them singletons. The specimen sequenced was blood. All receptors come from a man between 18 and 35 years old in good health.

The chain recombines TRBV4-1 with TRBJ1-6; weak D call: TRBD1 (6 bases). This CDR3 comprises 14 residues. CDR1 MGHRA and CDR2 YSYEKL come from the germline V gene. Trimming removed 5 bases at V and 11 bases at J, with 16 bases between. CDR3 coding DNA: TGCGCCAGCAGCTACAGGGAGGCAAATCCACCCCTCCACTTT. This gives the protein CASSYREANPPLHF.

V usage is TRBV20-1 and J usage is TRBJ1-2; D ambiguous. Germline CDR1 reads DFQATT; CDR2 reads SNEGSKA (reference sequence). The V and J ends lost 0 bases and 1 base respectively, with 6 bases between them. The CDR3 is 13 residues long. CDR3 sequence: CSAREIINYGYTF. CDR3 in DNA: TGCAGTGCTAGAGAGATTATTAACTATGGCTACACCTTC.

This clonotype has more than one count but fewer than ten. The chain uses TRBV11-2 and TRBJ2-7, with a weak D call TRBD1 (5 bases). Trimming took off 5 bases at V and 10 bases at J, with 12 bases between the two ends. The CDR3 covers 11 residues. CDR1 is SGHAT and CDR2 is FQNNGV in the germline V gene. The CDR3 is CASSPVGVQYF. CDR3 coding DNA: TGTGCCAGCAGCCCCGTAGGGGTCCAGTACTTC.

The rearrangement joins TRBV7-2 to TRBJ2-1; 8 positions match TRBD2. CDR3 length: 16 amino acids. Germline trimming cut 1 base from V and 4 bases from J; bases unmatched to any gene: 6. Looked up from germline, CDR1 is SGHTA and CDR2 is FQGNSA. Here the CDR3 reads CASSLGGTRLYNEQFF. DNA for the CDR3: TGTGCCAGCAGCTTAGGCGGGACTAGACTTTACAATGAGCAGTTCTTC.

The J gene is TRBJ1-2, the V gene TRBV20-1, with a tentative D call TRBD1 (5 bases). The CDR3 loop spans 11 amino acids. Germline V gene lookup returns CDR1 DFQATT and CDR2 SNEGSKA (reference sequence). Trimming left V 4 bases short and J 5 bases short, with 8 bases between. The DNA for the CDR3 is TGCAGTGCTACCGACAGATATGGCTACACCTTC. Its translation is CSATDRYGYTF.

This chain uses TRBV27 with TRBJ1-1; maybe TRBD1 (6 bases). Trimming shortened V by 6 bases and J by 1 base, and 12 bases separated the two germline ends. The CDR3 length is 14 residues. The germline gives CDR1 MNHEY, CDR2 SMNVEV (reference sequence). Here the CDR3 DNA reads TGTGCCAGCAGCCTACAGGGATCGAACACTGAAGCTTTCTTT. Amino acids: CASSLQGSNTEAFF.

The chain's CDR3 is CASSYGDRANYEQYF. DNA for the CDR3: TGTGCCAGCAGTTACGGGGACAGAGCGAACTACGAGCAGTACTTC. This chain joins TRBV6-5 and TRBJ2-7; 7 positions agree with TRBD1. The CDR3 spans 15 residues. The germline V gene has CDR1 MNHEY and CDR2 SVGAGI. V was pared by 2 bases and J by 3 bases, with 7 bases of the junction left unmatched.

This clonotype has more than one count but fewer than ten. The chain links TRBV29-1 to TRBJ2-5, with 8 bases aligning to TRBD2. This CDR3 spans 15 amino acids. The germline gives CDR1 SQVTM, CDR2 ANQGSEA. J gave up 4 bases and V 5 bases, and 12 bases lay outside the gene matches. DNA of the CDR3: TGCAGCGTTTACGGCCTTGGCAGCGGGAGAGAGACCCAGTACTTC. This encodes CSVYGLGSGRETQYF.

A few counts support this clonotype. The gene calls are TRBV7-2 and TRBJ1-1; D gene unclear. Germline V gene lookup returns CDR1 SGHTA and CDR2 FQGNSA. V was shortened by 6 bases and J by 6 bases, with 14 bases between the two germline ends. The length of the CDR3 is 13 residues. CDR3 coding DNA: TGTGCCAGCAGTGTCACCGGACGGTCTGAAGCTTTCTTT. This sequence encodes CASSVTGRSEAFF.

The J gene is TRBJ2-3, the V gene TRBV12-3 or TRBV12-4; 8 bases agree with TRBD1. The CDR3 runs 16 residues. J lost 3 bases, V lost 5 bases, and 10 bases had no gene match. CDR3 residues: CASSGIQGADTDTQYF. Written as DNA, the CDR3 is TGTGCCAGCAGTGGAATTCAGGGGGCGGATACAGATACGCAGTATTTT.

The chain recombines TRBV12-3 or TRBV12-4 with TRBJ1-1, with D possibly matching TRBD1 (5 bases). The CDR3 covers 16 residues. The V gene lost 3 bases and the J gene lost 3 bases, with 17 bases spanning the gap. CDR3 region: CASSLSPGREDTEAFF. CDR3 in DNA: TGTGCCAGCAGTTTGAGCCCAGGGAGGGAAGACACTGAAGCTTTCTTT.

This clonotype has just a few counts. This chain uses TRBV15 with TRBJ2-3, with D hard to call. Deletions cut 2 bases from V and 6 bases from J, with 9 bases between. This CDR3 region has 13 residues. CDR1 and CDR2 from the germline V gene are LNHNV and YYDKDF (reference sequence). The CDR3 spells CATSRKRRDTQYF. The CDR3 coding sequence is TGTGCCACCAGCAGAAAAAGGCGTGATACGCAGTATTTT.

V is TRBV4-3 and J is TRBJ2-6, with D hard to call. This CDR3 spans 17 amino acids. Germline values: CDR1 LGHNA, CDR2 YSLEER. V gave up 0 bases and J gave up 4 bases, with 13 bases separating them. CDR3 sequence: CASSQDRAFAGANVLTF. For the CDR3, the DNA is TGCGCCAGCAGCCAAGACCGGGCGTTCGCGGGGGCCAACGTCCTGACTTTC.

The rearrangement uses TRBV25-1 and TRBJ1-5, with no clear D. The CDR3 loop spans 12 amino acids. The germline gives CDR1 MGHDK, CDR2 SYGVNS. V was shortened by 7 bases and J by 6 bases, with 10 bases between the two germline ends. The CDR3 loop reads CASNLDGQPQHF. The CDR3 DNA reads as TGTGCCAGCAATCTGGATGGTCAGCCCCAGCATTTT.

The chain couples TRBV7-9 to TRBJ1-2; weak D call: TRBD1 (6 bases). Trimming cost V 1 base and J 4 bases, with 22 bases left between them. Germline V gene sequence: CDR1 SEHNR, CDR2 FQNEAQ (reference sequence). This CDR3 comprises 18 residues. The CDR3 nucleotides read TGTGCCAGCAGCTTAGTCGACAGGTCTTTTCGCGAATTCTATGGCTACACCTTC. Protein: CASSLVDRSFREFYGYTF. Based on the CDR3 plus reference TRBV7-9 and TRBJ1-2, the full variable domain is DTGVSQNPRHKITKRGQNVTFRCDPISEHNRLYWYRQTLGQGPEFLTYFQNEAQLEKSRLLSDRFSAERPKGSFSTLEIQRTEQGDSAMYLCASSLVDRSFREFYGYTFGSGTRLTVV.

This clonotype was seen a few times. J is TRBJ2-5 and V is TRBV7-2; 12 nucleotides agree with TRBD1. Germline trimming cut 3 bases from V and 5 bases from J; bases unmatched to any gene: 7. Germline CDR1 is SGHTA and CDR2 is FQGNSA. CDR3 length equals 16 residues. CDR3 sequence: CASSFEGTGGRETQYF. The CDR3 DNA is TGTGCCAGCAGCTTCGAGGGGACAGGGGGCCGGGAGACCCAGTACTTC.

This clonotype was counted between two and nine times. The rearrangement uses TRBV2 and TRBJ2-1, with D perhaps being TRBD1 or TRBD2 (5 bases each). The germline gives CDR1 SNHLY, CDR2 FYNNEI. The CDR3 consists of 12 residues. Trimming pared 9 bases from V and 4 bases from J, leaving 10 bases between. DNA for the CDR3: TGTGCCAGACGGGGCAGTTACAATGAGCAGTTCTTC. It encodes CARRGSYNEQFF.

This clonotype occurred once. The J gene is TRBJ2-1, the V gene TRBV11-2, with 11 nucleotides matching TRBD2. The V gene's germline CDR1 is SGHAT and CDR2 FQNNGV. J was trimmed by 3 bases and V by 6 bases; bases with no gene match: 7. The CDR3 loop spans 16 amino acids. Written as DNA, the CDR3 is TGTGCCAGCAGACCTCCGGGACTAGCGGACTACAATGAGCAGTTCTTC. Translation gives CASRPPGLADYNEQFF. The entire variable domain, with the rest obtained from reference TRBV11-2 and TRBJ2-1, is as follows: EAGVAQSPRYKIIEKRQSVAFWCNPISGHATLYWYQQILGQGPKLLIQFQNNGVVDDSQLPKDRFSAERLKGVDSTLKIQPAKLEDSAVYLCASRPPGLADYNEQFFGPGTRLTVL.

The chain has TRBV6-5 and TRBJ1-1, with TRBD1 matching over 7 bases. Germline CDR1 MNHEY, CDR2 SVGAGI. CDR3 length: 15 residues. V lost 6 bases, J lost 5 bases, and 12 bases stayed unmatched. CDR3 bases: TGTGCCAGCAGACGAACGACAGGGAGTGGAACTGAAGCTTTCTTT. Translation gives CASRRTTGSGTEAFF.

The sample holds many counts of this clonotype. The rearrangement links TRBV6-1 to TRBJ2-7; D assignment may be TRBD1 or TRBD2 (5 bases each). This CDR3 has 14 residues. Trimming took off 7 bases at V and 3 bases at J, with 16 bases between the two ends. Germline V gene sequence: CDR1 MNHNS, CDR2 SASEGT. The CDR3: CASMQGPEFYEQYF. CDR3 sequence (DNA): TGTGCCAGCATGCAGGGACCCGAATTCTACGAGCAGTACTTC.

CDR3 loop: CSASGTSGAWANVLTF. The CDR3 DNA reads TGCAGTGCCAGTGGGACTAGCGGCGCCTGGGCCAACGTCCTGACTTTC. The chain uses TRBV20-1 and TRBJ2-6, with 11 nucleotides matching TRBD2. Germline V gene sequence: CDR1 DFQATT, CDR2 SNEGSKA (reference sequence). Trimming removed 6 bases from V and 5 bases from J; junction bases left unmatched: 9. There are 16 residues in the CDR3.

The V call is TRBV4-2, the J call TRBJ1-6, with D unresolved. Germline values: CDR1 LGHNA, CDR2 YNFKEQ. The length of the CDR3 is 16 residues. The ends were cut back, 0 bases at V and 7 bases at J, with 13 bases in the middle. CDR3 in amino acids: CASSQDMWGYNSPLHF. For the CDR3, the DNA is TGTGCCAGCAGCCAAGATATGTGGGGATACAATTCACCCCTCCACTTT.

The gene calls are TRBV5-1 and TRBJ1-6; D is unresolved. There are 15 residues in the CDR3. Trimming removed 3 bases from V and 8 bases from J, with 15 bases in between. Germline values: CDR1 SGHRS, CDR2 YFSETQ. The CDR3 region is CASSSSGVIDSPLHF. Here the CDR3 DNA reads TGCGCCAGCAGCTCTAGTGGTGTCATTGATTCACCCCTCCACTTT.

The CDR3 nucleotides read TGTGCCAGCAGCCATCCGACAGGACAAGAGACCCAGTACTTC. This translates into CASSHPTGQETQYF. The gene calls are TRBV12-3 or TRBV12-4 and TRBJ2-5; D is possibly TRBD1 (6 bases). CDR3 length equals 14 residues. Between the trimmed V and J ends, which lost 6 bases and 2 bases, there was a span of 13 bases.

The chain uses TRBV7-9 and TRBJ1-5; no clear D. This CDR3 region has 15 residues. Germline lookup yields CDR1 SEHNR and CDR2 FQNEAQ (reference sequence). The V end lost 4 bases, the J end lost 0 bases, and 10 bases lay between the germline ends. Written as DNA, the CDR3 is TGTGCCAGCAGCTCCAAAGGAGATAGCAATCAGCCCCAGCATTTT. It specifies CASSSKGDSNQPQHF. The full variable domain, its missing parts supplied by reference TRBV7-9 and TRBJ1-5, is DTGVSQNPRHKITKRGQNVTFRCDPISEHNRLYWYRQTLGQGPEFLTYFQNEAQLEKSRLLSDRFSAERPKGSFSTLEIQRTEQGDSAMYLCASSSKGDSNQPQHFGDGTRLSIL.

J is TRBJ2-1 and V is TRBV4-1; 13 bases match TRBD2. In germline, CDR1 is MGHRA, CDR2 YSYEKL. The ends lost 0 bases at V and 4 bases at J; junction bases unmatched: 6. This CDR3 comprises 18 residues. DNA of the CDR3: TGCGCCAGCAGCCAAGACGACCCGGGACTAGCGGGGTACAATGAGCAGTTCTTC. As protein: CASSQDDPGLAGYNEQFF.

This chain connects TRBV27 to TRBJ1-1; D gene unclear. The V end was cut by 5 bases, the J end by 1 base, with 11 bases between. The CDR3 length is 14 residues. Germline CDR1 MNHEY, CDR2 SMNVEV (reference sequence). CDR3 region: CASSASRGNTEAFF. The CDR3 nucleotides are TGTGCCAGCAGTGCTTCCCGGGGGAACACTGAAGCTTTCTTT.